A selection of T cell receptor beta chains follows, all from one sample in a study of T cells after yellow fever vaccination. Using its own MiXCR run on the 5' RACE reads, TCRdb lists one record per CDR3 protein. The sample contains some 600,000 distinct CDR3 sequences, roughly 12% of which appear only once. The input for sequencing was PBMCs, taken on the day of the yellow fever booster vaccination. The receptors come from a man under 40 who received the YFV17D yellow fever vaccine. CDR3s include the opening cysteine and the closing phenylalanine or tryptophan. D genes are given only for firm matches. Expanded clones are given a class, and other clones once, few, many or no size at all.

J,size,V,D,CDR3,DNA
TRBJ2-3,few,TRBV30,TRBD1,CAWSVLSGQGAKDTQYF,TGTGCCTGGAGTGTACTATCCGGACAGGGGGCCAAAGATACGCAGTATTTT
TRBJ1-2,few,TRBV5-1,NA,CASSLALLWTF,TGCGCCAGCAGCTTGGCCTTACTCTGGACCTTC
TRBJ2-5,few,TRBV15,TRBD1,CATSTHRGQETQYF,TGTGCCACCAGCACCCACAGGGGCCAAGAGACCCAGTACTTC
TRBJ1-1,few,TRBV12-3/TRBV12-4,NA,CASSKQGAAFF,TGTGCCAGCAGTAAACAGGGAGCAGCTTTCTTT
TRBJ2-7,NA,TRBV30,NA,CAWSKGRNSYEQYF,TGTGCCTGGAGTAAGGGCAGGAACTCCTACGAGCAGTACTTC
TRBJ2-7,NA,TRBV9,TRBD2,CASSVWGRALDEQYF,TGTGCCAGCAGCGTATGGGGGAGGGCCCTAGACGAGCAGTACTTC
TRBJ1-5,few,TRBV12-3/TRBV12-4,NA,CASSRDYNQPQHF,TGTGCCAGCAGCCGGGACTACAATCAGCCCCAGCATTTT
TRBJ2-5,NA,TRBV5-4,TRBD2,CASRPGLADPQETQYF,TGTGCCAGCAGACCCGGACTAGCGGACCCTCAAGAGACCCAGTACTTC
TRBJ2-7,NA,TRBV19,TRBD2,CASSIYLSGTSYEQYF,TGTGCCAGTAGTATTTATCTTAGCGGGACATCCTACGAGCAGTACTTC
TRBJ2-1,few,TRBV6-5,TRBD2,CASSYTGLAGEQFF,TGTGCCAGCAGTTACACGGGACTAGCGGGAGAGCAGTTCTTC
TRBJ2-2,few,TRBV28,TRBD1,CASSLLTGTGGTGELFF,TGTGCCAGCAGTTTACTAACCGGGACAGGGGGCACCGGGGAGCTGTTTTTT
TRBJ2-6,few,TRBV27,NA,CASARPGANVLTF,TGTGCCAGCGCCCGACCTGGGGCCAACGTCCTGACTTTC
TRBJ2-5,NA,TRBV7-2,NA,CASSSDYNQETQYF,TGTGCCAGCAGCTCGGACTACAACCAAGAGACCCAGTACTTC
TRBJ2-1,many,TRBV7-8,TRBD2,CASSLAWGLAGGPSYNEQFF,TGTGCCAGCAGCTTAGCTTGGGGACTAGCGGGAGGGCCTTCCTACAATGAGCAGTTCTTC
TRBJ2-3,NA,TRBV20-1,TRBD2,CSALTSGTSTDTQYF,TGCAGTGCCCTGACTAGCGGTACTAGCACAGATACGCAGTATTTT
TRBJ2-1,few,TRBV7-6,NA,CASSTREYNEQFF,TGTGCCAGCAGCACCCGGGAATACAATGAGCAGTTCTTC
TRBJ2-7,NA,TRBV20-1,TRBD1,CSAANRDRGIEQYF,TGCAGTGCTGCCAATCGGGACAGGGGCATCGAGCAGTACTTC
TRBJ1-2,many,TRBV7-2,NA,CASSLGGLTGYTF,TGTGCCAGCAGCTTAGGGGGGCTAACGGGCTACACCTTC
TRBJ1-1,few,TRBV7-9,NA,CASSHGHGREAFF,TGTGCCAGCAGCCACGGACACGGGCGGGAAGCTTTCTTT
TRBJ2-2,NA,TRBV7-6,NA,CASSLAVRTLGPGELFF,TGTGCCAGCAGCTTAGCCGTGCGGACCCTTGGGCCCGGGGAGCTGTTTTTT
TRBJ2-5,few,TRBV12-3/TRBV12-4,TRBD2,CASSWGGVAETQYF,TGTGCCAGCAGTTGGGGGGGGGTTGCGGAGACCCAGTACTTC
TRBJ2-7,NA,TRBV10-3,TRBD2,CAISESSEGRANYEQYF,TGTGCCATCAGTGAGTCATCGGAGGGGAGGGCGAACTACGAGCAGTACTTC
TRBJ2-1,NA,TRBV20-1,NA,CSARDGSYNEQFF,TGCAGTGCTAGAGACGGCTCCTACAATGAGCAGTTCTTC
TRBJ1-2,NA,TRBV7-2,NA,CASSPWEEGYTF,TGTGCCAGCAGCCCGTGGGAGGAGGGCTACACCTTC
TRBJ2-7,NA,TRBV6-5,NA,CASSYGGSKVYEQYF,TGTGCCAGCAGTTACGGTGGGAGTAAGGTATACGAGCAGTACTTC
TRBJ2-7,NA,TRBV4-2,NA,CASSQVGGPTSYEQYF,TGTGCCAGCAGCCAAGTCGGCGGTCCCACTTCCTACGAGCAGTACTTC
TRBJ1-5,few,TRBV7-9,TRBD1,CASSLGNRGIGEPQHF,TGTGCCAGCAGCTTGGGGAACAGGGGGATAGGGGAGCCCCAGCATTTT
TRBJ2-3,NA,TRBV24-1,NA,CATSDLVDGPSTDTQYF,TGTGCCACCAGTGATTTGGTCGACGGTCCCAGCACAGATACGCAGTATTTT
TRBJ2-1,many,TRBV29-1,NA,CSVGPRIEQFF,TGCAGCGTGGGACCAAGAATCGAGCAGTTCTTC